The 31 T cell receptor beta chains below were found in one sample sequenced in a study of blood T cells in healthy people across ages. Primers used in a second PCR of roughly 6 to 11 cycles were a sample-barcoded 5' primer and a J-beta primer mix. TCRdb reprocessed the 5' RACE reads via MiXCR and lists one record per CDR3 protein. The sample shows around 600,000 distinct CDR3 sequences, more than 45% of them seen only once. Input material: blood. Every receptor here comes from a man aged 80 or over in good health.

The chain employs TRBV7-9 and TRBJ2-3; TRBD2 matches at 7 bases. Germline assignment: CDR1 SEHNR and CDR2 FQNEAQ (reference sequence). Germline trimming cut 2 bases from V and 0 bases from J; bases unmatched to any gene: 5. The CDR3 totals 16 residues. This CDR3 is CASSLHGGSSTDTQYF. CDR3 sequence (DNA): TGTGCCAGCAGCTTACATGGCGGGAGTAGCACAGATACGCAGTATTTT.

This chain connects TRBV3-1 to TRBJ1-2; D is undetermined. V gave up 0 bases and J gave up 2 bases, with 4 bases separating them. Per germline, CDR1 LGHDT and CDR2 YNNKEL (reference sequence). The CDR3 covers 13 residues. CDR3 region: CASSQDENYGYTF. The CDR3 nucleotides are TGTGCCAGCAGCCAAGACGAGAACTATGGCTACACCTTC.

J is TRBJ1-4 and V is TRBV12-3 or TRBV12-4; perhaps TRBD1 as D (5 bases). The CDR3 is 16 residues long. The ends were cut back, 7 bases at V and 10 bases at J, with 25 bases in the middle. For the CDR3, the DNA is TGTGCCAGCACCCGAGACTCCACGGGCCACGGGGGAAAACTGTTTTTT. It yields the protein CASTRDSTGHGGKLFF.

This clonotype was picked up many times. V is TRBV4-2 and J is TRBJ2-7, with D possibly matching TRBD1 (5 bases). The V gene lost 5 bases and the J gene lost 1 base, with 9 bases spanning the gap. Germline CDR1 reads LGHNA; CDR2 reads YNFKEQ. The CDR3 is 13 residues long. CDR3 DNA: TGTGCCAGCAGCAGGGGTCTATCCTACGAGCAGTACTTC. Residues: CASSRGLSYEQYF.

This clonotype has more than one count but fewer than ten. This chain links TRBV18 with TRBJ2-5; D is undetermined. With 0 bases removed from V and 1 base from J, the gap between germline ends came to 6 bases. Germline V CDR1 and CDR2: KGHSH, LQKENI. CDR3 length: 14 residues. The CDR3 spells CASSPPFGQETQYF. In DNA, the CDR3 is TGTGCCAGCTCACCACCGTTCGGCCAAGAGACCCAGTACTTC. The entire variable domain, with the rest obtained from reference TRBV18 and TRBJ2-5, is as follows: NAGVMQNPRHLVRRRGQEARLRCSPMKGHSHVYWYRQLPEEGLKFMVYLQKENIIDESGMPKERFSAEFPKEGPSILRIQQVVRGDSAAYFCASSPPFGQETQYFGPGTRLLVL.

The CDR3 DNA follows: TGCGCCAGCAGCTTGGGACCTGGGACTCGTGCTTCTGGTGCGCAGTACTTC. It encodes CASSLGPGTRASGAQYF. This sequence joins TRBV5-1 and TRBJ2-7; TRBD2 might be the D (6 bases). The ends were cut back, 0 bases at V and 9 bases at J, with 25 bases in the middle. Per germline, CDR1 SGHRS and CDR2 YFSETQ. The CDR3 consists of 17 residues.

The chain has TRBV10-3 and TRBJ2-7, with TRBD1 matching over 10 bases. Germline CDR1 reads ENHRY; CDR2 reads SYGVKD. Trimming cost V 0 bases and J 6 bases; bases outside gene matches: 8. The CDR3 is 16 residues long. The CDR3 sequence is CAISESTGTGVSEQYF. CDR3 nucleotides: TGTGCCATCAGTGAGTCCACTGGGACAGGGGTGTCCGAGCAGTACTTC.

This clonotype was counted between two and nine times. J is TRBJ2-5 and V is TRBV20-1; perhaps D is TRBD1 or TRBD2 (5 bases each). V was shortened by 1 base and J by 3 bases, with 9 bases between the two germline ends. Germline loops: CDR1 DFQATT, CDR2 SNEGSKA (reference sequence). The CDR3 loop spans 13 amino acids. CDR3 DNA sequence: TGCAGTGCTAGAGGTTTGGGGGAAGAGACCCAGTACTTC. It specifies CSARGLGEETQYF.

The chain carries TRBV7-2 and TRBJ2-3; no firm D call. This CDR3 is 14 amino acids long. The V gene lost 1 base and the J gene lost 6 bases, with 11 bases spanning the gap. Per the germline V gene, CDR1 is SGHTA and CDR2 is FQGNSA. The CDR3 protein is CASSLGLGRDTQYF. CDR3 DNA: TGTGCCAGCAGCTTAGGTCTGGGTCGGGATACGCAGTATTTT. Full variable domain (rest looked up from reference TRBV7-2 and TRBJ2-3): GAGVSQSPSNKVTEKGKDVELRCDPISGHTALYWYRQSLGQGLEFLIYFQGNSAPDKSGLPSDRFSAERTGGSVSTLTIQRTQQEDSAVYLCASSLGLGRDTQYFGPGTRLTVL.

The V gene is TRBV7-2, the J gene TRBJ2-3; TRBD1 or TRBD2 may be the D gene (6 bases each). This CDR3 is built from 16 residues. CDR1 and CDR2 from the germline V gene are SGHTA and FQGNSA. Trimming stripped 1 base from V and 2 bases from J, with 13 bases between. CDR3 nucleotide sequence: TGTGCCAGCAGCTTAGGGCCTCCGGGGGCCACAGATACGCAGTATTTT. It is translated as CASSLGPPGATDTQYF.

V is TRBV7-2 and J is TRBJ1-1; D is ambiguous. Between the trimmed V and J ends, which lost 6 bases and 8 bases, there was a span of 19 bases. The CDR3 loop spans 14 amino acids. Germline-derived CDR1 and CDR2 are SGHTA and FQGNSA. For the CDR3, the DNA is TGTGCCAGCAGAAAAGGAGGAGAACTACAAGAAGCTTTCTTT. Amino acids: CASRKGGELQEAFF.

The gene calls are TRBV28 and TRBJ2-7; no reliable D call. The CDR3 is 17 amino acids. V lost 7 bases and J 0 bases, leaving 22 bases between the germline ends. Germline assignment: CDR1 MDHEN and CDR2 SYDVKM. The CDR3 protein is CASTRLGPTNPSYEQYF. The DNA of the CDR3 is TGTGCCAGCACTCGGCTGGGCCCCACCAATCCCTCCTACGAGCAGTACTTC.

This clonotype has just a few counts. The genes are TRBV11-1 and TRBJ2-4; 9 nucleotides line up with TRBD1. This CDR3 has 21 amino acids. V trimming: 0 bases; J trimming: 3 bases; junction bases outside the gene matches: 18. In germline, CDR1 is SGHAT, CDR2 FQDESV (reference sequence). This CDR3 is CASSLASPGTGTLLIKNIQYF. Here the CDR3 DNA reads TGTGCCAGCAGCTTAGCGAGCCCCGGGACAGGGACATTGTTGATCAAAAACATTCAGTACTTC.

This clonotype was counted only a few times. The CDR3 coding sequence is TGCAGTGCCACCAGGGCTGCCTACAATGAGCAGTTCTTC. As protein: CSATRAAYNEQFF. This chain connects TRBV20-1 to TRBJ2-1; possibly TRBD1 for D (5 bases). The CDR3 is 13 amino acids. Trimming took 6 bases from V and 2 from J, leaving 11 bases between them. Germline assignment: CDR1 DFQATT and CDR2 SNEGSKA (reference sequence).

With respect to this clonotype: Its ends do not fully match the called genes, so a read error is possible. This rearrangement joins TRBV20-1 to TRBJ2-3, with D possibly matching TRBD2 (6 bases). The CDR3 spans 18 residues. In germline, CDR1 is DFQATT, CDR2 SNEGSKA (reference sequence). This CDR3 is CSAPLGGDPLISIDTQYF. CDR3 DNA: TGCAGTGCTCCCTTGGGGGGAGACCCTCTCATTAGCATAGATACGCAGTATTTT.

The chain combines TRBV9 with TRBJ2-4, with 13 bases matching TRBD2. Matching the DNA end better, TRBJ2-7 makes the J call doubtful. There are 16 residues in the CDR3. Looked up from germline, CDR1 is SGDLS and CDR2 is YYNGEE. The CDR3 nucleotides read TGTGCCAGCAGTTCACCACTAGCGGGAGGGCCGGACGAGCAGTACTTC. This encodes CASSSPLAGGPDEQYF.

This clonotype was seen many times. The V and J genes are TRBV4-3 and TRBJ2-3; the D gene is possibly TRBD1 (6 bases). Germline values: CDR1 LGHNA, CDR2 YSLEER. Between the trimmed V and J ends, which lost 4 bases and 1 base, there was a span of 9 bases. This CDR3 region has 14 residues. DNA for the CDR3: TGCGCCAGCAGCCCGGGACATGGCACAGATACGCAGTATTTT. Residues: CASSPGHGTDTQYF.

The V and J genes are TRBV2 and TRBJ2-1; D ambiguous. The CDR3 is made up of 15 amino acids. Germline V CDR1 and CDR2: SNHLY, FYNNEI. V gave up 3 bases and J gave up 2 bases, with 11 bases separating them. DNA for the CDR3: TGTGCCAGCAGTGACACTTCCTTGCCCTACAATGAGCAGTTCTTC. Its translation is CASSDTSLPYNEQFF.

In its sample, this clonotype was seen many times. The V and J genes are TRBV6-6 and TRBJ2-7; D uncertain. V lost 8 bases, J lost 0 bases, and 14 bases lay in between. The length of the CDR3 is 14 residues. Germline-derived CDR1 and CDR2 are MNHNY and SVGAGI (reference sequence). The chain's CDR3 is CASLAPESSYEQYF. As DNA, the CDR3 is TGTGCCAGCTTAGCCCCAGAGAGCTCCTACGAGCAGTACTTC.

The table lists this clonotype with a few counts. This chain connects TRBV2 to TRBJ1-2; 7 bases fit TRBD1. The germline V gene encodes CDR1 SNHLY and CDR2 FYNNEI. V lost 2 bases to trimming and J lost 4 bases; unmatched junction nucleotides: 10. There are 16 residues in the CDR3. Written as DNA, the CDR3 is TGTGCCAGCAGTGAATCGAGGACAGGCCTCGCCTATGGCTACACCTTC. This translates into CASSESRTGLAYGYTF.

V and J are TRBV5-1 and TRBJ2-7; perhaps TRBD2 as D (6 bases). Trimming shortened V by 1 base and J by 0 bases, and 14 bases separated the two germline ends. CDR1 and CDR2 (germline): SGHRS, YFSETQ. This CDR3 has 16 amino acids. The CDR3 loop is CASSLYRDSGSYEQYF. CDR3 DNA: TGCGCCAGCAGCTTGTACCGGGACTCTGGCTCCTACGAGCAGTACTTC.

The rearrangement joins TRBV19 to TRBJ1-5; D gene ambiguous. Trimming pared 5 bases from V and 7 bases from J, leaving 9 bases between. Germline V gives CDR1 LNHDA, CDR2 SQIVND (reference sequence). The CDR3 runs to 12 residues. The CDR3 DNA is TGTGCCAGTAGTGCCCACGACCAGCCCCAGCATTTT. It is translated as CASSAHDQPQHF.

In its sample, this clonotype was seen a few times. V is TRBV20-1 and J is TRBJ2-5; D is uncertain. Germline V CDR1 and CDR2: DFQATT, SNEGSKA (reference sequence). The CDR3 spans 13 residues. V lost 1 base, J lost 5 bases, and 11 bases lay in between. CDR3 residues: CSARVDLWETQYF. CDR3 in DNA: TGCAGTGCTAGAGTCGACCTCTGGGAGACCCAGTACTTC.

Remarks on this clonotype: A clone one base away is much larger, so this may be a read error. The CDR3 coding sequence is TGTGCCATCGGTAATCCGACAGGATCCTACAATGAGCAGTTCTTC. It specifies CAIGNPTGSYNEQFF. The chain recombines TRBV10-3 with TRBJ2-1; tentative D call: TRBD1 (6 bases). The CDR3 has 15 amino acids. The ends were cut back, 8 bases at V and 1 base at J, with 15 bases in the middle. Germline V gene data show CDR1 as ENHRY and CDR2 as SYGVKD.

The chain uses TRBV28 and TRBJ2-1; weak D call: TRBD1 (5 bases). Germline-derived CDR1 and CDR2 are MDHEN and SYDVKM. This CDR3 region has 15 residues. V was clipped by 4 bases and J by 4 bases, with 14 bases between them. CDR3 protein: CASSWQGKGYNEQFF. The CDR3 DNA reads as TGTGCCAGCAGTTGGCAGGGAAAGGGTTACAATGAGCAGTTCTTC.

This clonotype was seen more than once but under ten times. The rearrangement joins TRBV29-1 to TRBJ1-2; D is uncertain. The CDR3 has 13 residues. Trimming left V 2 bases short and J 0 bases short, with 7 bases between. CDR1 is SQVTM and CDR2 is ANQGSEA in the germline V gene. The CDR3 sequence is CSVEYPSNYGYTF. Here the CDR3 DNA reads TGCAGCGTTGAATACCCTTCTAACTATGGCTACACCTTC.

The J gene is TRBJ2-7, the V gene TRBV4-2; 9 bases line up with TRBD2. This CDR3 region has 15 residues. Germline CDR1 reads LGHNA; CDR2 reads YNFKEQ. V shed 2 bases and J 3 bases; nucleotides not matched to a gene: 5. CDR3 region: CASSQRLADYYEQYF. The CDR3 bases are TGTGCCAGCAGCCAAAGACTAGCGGATTACTACGAGCAGTACTTC.

This CDR3 reads CASSRPTSGRRETQYF. The CDR3 nucleotides are TGTGCCAGCAGCCGACCGACTAGCGGGAGGAGGGAGACCCAGTACTTC. The J gene is TRBJ2-5, the V gene TRBV7-2; 13 bases agree with TRBD2. Losses at the gene ends were 5 bases for V and 5 bases for J; bases not matched to a gene: 8. CDR3 size: 16 residues. Germline V gene data show CDR1 as SGHTA and CDR2 as FQGNSA. The whole variable domain, remainder taken from reference TRBV7-2 and TRBJ2-5, is GAGVSQSPSNKVTEKGKDVELRCDPISGHTALYWYRQSLGQGLEFLIYFQGNSAPDKSGLPSDRFSAERTGGSVSTLTIQRTQQEDSAVYLCASSRPTSGRRETQYFGPGTRLLVL.

This clonotype has more than one count but fewer than ten. The chain combines TRBV12-3 or TRBV12-4 with TRBJ2-1; D is undetermined. The CDR3 loop spans 15 amino acids. Trimming removed 2 bases from V and 2 bases from J, with 10 bases in between. Written as DNA, the CDR3 is TGTGCCAGCAGTTTAAGTGTGGTGACCTACAATGAGCAGTTCTTC. This sequence encodes CASSLSVVTYNEQFF.

This clonotype appeared a single time. This chain connects TRBV3-1 to TRBJ1-2; D is unclear. Deletions cut 7 bases from V and 5 bases from J, with 20 bases between. The CDR3 has 15 amino acids. Germline CDR1 reads LGHDT; CDR2 reads YNNKEL (reference sequence). DNA for the CDR3: TGTGCCAGCAACGCCGGGAGTGAGAGGTTATATGGCTACACCTTC. Translated: CASNAGSERLYGYTF. Full variable domain (remainder filled in from reference TRBV3-1 and TRBJ1-2): DTAVSQTPKYLVTQMGNDKSIKCEQNLGHDTMYWYKQDSKKFLKIMFSYNNKELIINETVPNRFSPKSPDKAHLNLHINSLELGDSAVYFCASNAGSERLYGYTFGSGTRLTVV.

The chain couples TRBV7-2 to TRBJ2-7; a possible D gene is TRBD1 (6 bases). Germline values: CDR1 SGHTA, CDR2 FQGNSA. This CDR3 is 17 amino acids long. V lost 5 bases to trimming and J lost 7 bases, with 27 bases between them. The CDR3, as DNA: TGTGCCAGCAGCCCGCGAAATACACTGACAGGCTACAATGAGCAGTACTTC. Amino acid sequence: CASSPRNTLTGYNEQYF.